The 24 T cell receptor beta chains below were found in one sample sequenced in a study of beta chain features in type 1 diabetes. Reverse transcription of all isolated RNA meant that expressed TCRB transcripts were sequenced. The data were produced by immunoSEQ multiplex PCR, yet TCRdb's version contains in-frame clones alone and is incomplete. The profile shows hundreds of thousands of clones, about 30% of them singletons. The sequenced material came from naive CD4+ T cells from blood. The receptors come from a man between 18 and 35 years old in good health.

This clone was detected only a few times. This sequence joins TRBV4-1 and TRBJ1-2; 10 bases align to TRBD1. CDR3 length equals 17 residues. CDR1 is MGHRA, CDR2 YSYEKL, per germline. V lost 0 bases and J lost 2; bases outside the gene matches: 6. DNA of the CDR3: TGCGCCAGCAGCCAAGAGCTCCGGACAGGGGGAAACTATGGCTACACCTTC. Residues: CASSQELRTGGNYGYTF.

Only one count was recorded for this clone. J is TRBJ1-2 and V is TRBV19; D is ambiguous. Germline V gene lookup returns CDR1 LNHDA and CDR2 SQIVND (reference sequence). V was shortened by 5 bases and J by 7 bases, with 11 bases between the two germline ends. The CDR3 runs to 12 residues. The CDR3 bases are TGTGCCAGTAGTCCCAGGACCGGTGGCTACACCTTC. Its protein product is CASSPRTGGYTF.

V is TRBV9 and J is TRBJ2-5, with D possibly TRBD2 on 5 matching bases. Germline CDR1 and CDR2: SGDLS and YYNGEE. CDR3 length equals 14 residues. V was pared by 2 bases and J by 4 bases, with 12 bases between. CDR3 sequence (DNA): TGTGCCAGCAGCGTGGAGGCCGCAGGAGAGACCCAGTACTTC. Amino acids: CASSVEAAGETQYF.

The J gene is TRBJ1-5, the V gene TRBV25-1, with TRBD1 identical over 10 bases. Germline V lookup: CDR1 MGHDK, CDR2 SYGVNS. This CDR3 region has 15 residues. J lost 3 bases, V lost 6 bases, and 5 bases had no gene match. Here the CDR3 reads CASRSGQGFNQPQHF. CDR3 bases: TGTGCCAGCAGATCGGGACAGGGGTTCAATCAGCCCCAGCATTTT.

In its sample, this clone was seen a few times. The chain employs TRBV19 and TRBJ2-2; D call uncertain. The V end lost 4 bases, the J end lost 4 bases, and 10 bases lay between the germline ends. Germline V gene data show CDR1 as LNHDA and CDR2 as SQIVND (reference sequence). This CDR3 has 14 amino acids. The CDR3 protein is CASSTTPGTGELFF. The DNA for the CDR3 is TGTGCCAGTAGTACCACTCCGGGCACCGGGGAGCTGTTTTTT.

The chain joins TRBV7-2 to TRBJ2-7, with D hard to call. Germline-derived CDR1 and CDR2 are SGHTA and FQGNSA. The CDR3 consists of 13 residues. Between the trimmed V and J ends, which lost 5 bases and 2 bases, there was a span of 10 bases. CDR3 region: CASSHPGPYEQYF. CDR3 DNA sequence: TGTGCCAGCAGCCATCCTGGGCCCTACGAGCAGTACTTC.

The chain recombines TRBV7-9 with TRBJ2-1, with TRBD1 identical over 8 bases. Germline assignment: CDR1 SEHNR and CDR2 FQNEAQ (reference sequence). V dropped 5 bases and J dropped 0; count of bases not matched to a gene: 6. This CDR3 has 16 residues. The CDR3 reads CASSAWTGNSYNEQFF. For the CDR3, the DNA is TGTGCCAGCAGCGCCTGGACAGGGAACTCCTACAATGAGCAGTTCTTC.

The CDR3 nucleotides read TGTGCCAGCAGTCGCGCCGGCGGGGTCGGGGGGAATGAGCAGTTCTTC. Translated, it gives CASSRAGGVGGNEQFF. V is TRBV28 and J is TRBJ2-1, with 7 nucleotides matching TRBD2. After removal of 5 bases from V and 7 bases from J, the junction contained 14 bases not matched to a gene. Germline CDR1 reads MDHEN; CDR2 reads SYDVKM. The CDR3 covers 16 residues.

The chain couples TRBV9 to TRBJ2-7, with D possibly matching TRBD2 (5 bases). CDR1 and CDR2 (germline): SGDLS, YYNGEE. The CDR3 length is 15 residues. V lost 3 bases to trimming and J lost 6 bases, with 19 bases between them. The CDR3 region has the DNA TGTGCCAGCAGCGGCGGGCCAGCATATGAGACCGAGCAGTACTTC. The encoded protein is CASSGGPAYETEQYF.

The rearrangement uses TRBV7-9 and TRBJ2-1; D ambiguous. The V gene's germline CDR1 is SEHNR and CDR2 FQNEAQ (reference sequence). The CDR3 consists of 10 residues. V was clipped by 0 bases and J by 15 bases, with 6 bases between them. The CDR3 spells CASSLASPFF. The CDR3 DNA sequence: TGTGCCAGCAGCTTAGCCTCCCCGTTCTTC. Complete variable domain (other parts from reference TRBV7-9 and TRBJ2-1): DTGVSQNPRHKITKRGQNVTFRCDPISEHNRLYWYRQTLGQGPEFLTYFQNEAQLEKSRLLSDRFSAERPKGSFSTLEIQRTEQGDSAMYLCASSLASPFFGPGTRLTVL.

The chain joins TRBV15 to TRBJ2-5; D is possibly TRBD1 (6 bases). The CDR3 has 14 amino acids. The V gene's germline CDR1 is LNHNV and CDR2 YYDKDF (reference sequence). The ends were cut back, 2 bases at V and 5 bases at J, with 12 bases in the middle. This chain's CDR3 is CATSRTQGWETQYF. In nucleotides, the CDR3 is TGTGCCACCAGCAGAACCCAGGGGTGGGAGACCCAGTACTTC.

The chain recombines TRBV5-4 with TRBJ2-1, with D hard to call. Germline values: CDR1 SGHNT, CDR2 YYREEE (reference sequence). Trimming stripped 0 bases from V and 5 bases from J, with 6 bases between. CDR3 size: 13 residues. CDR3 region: CASSLVQDNEQFF. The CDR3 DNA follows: TGTGCCAGCAGCTTGGTTCAAGACAATGAGCAGTTCTTC.

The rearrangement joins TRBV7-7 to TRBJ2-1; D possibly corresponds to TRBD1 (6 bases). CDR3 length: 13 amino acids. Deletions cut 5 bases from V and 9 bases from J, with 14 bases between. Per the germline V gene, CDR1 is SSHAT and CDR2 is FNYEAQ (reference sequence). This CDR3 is CASSADRTAEQFF. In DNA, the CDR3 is TGTGCCAGCAGCGCCGACAGGACAGCTGAGCAGTTCTTC.

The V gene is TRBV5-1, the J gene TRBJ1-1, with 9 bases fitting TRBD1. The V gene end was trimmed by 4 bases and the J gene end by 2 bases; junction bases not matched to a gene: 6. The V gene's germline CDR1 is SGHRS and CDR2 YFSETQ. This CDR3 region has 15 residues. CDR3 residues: CASSPLGQGNTEAFF. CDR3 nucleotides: TGCGCCAGCAGCCCCCTGGGACAGGGAAACACTGAAGCTTTCTTT.

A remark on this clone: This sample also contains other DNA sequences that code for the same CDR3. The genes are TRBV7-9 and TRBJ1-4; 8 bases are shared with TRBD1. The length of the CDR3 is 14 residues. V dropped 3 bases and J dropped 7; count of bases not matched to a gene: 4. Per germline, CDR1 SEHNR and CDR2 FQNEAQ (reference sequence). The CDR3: CASSLTGVGEKLFF. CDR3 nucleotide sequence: TGTGCCAGCAGCTTGACAGGGGTTGGTGAAAAACTGTTTTTT.

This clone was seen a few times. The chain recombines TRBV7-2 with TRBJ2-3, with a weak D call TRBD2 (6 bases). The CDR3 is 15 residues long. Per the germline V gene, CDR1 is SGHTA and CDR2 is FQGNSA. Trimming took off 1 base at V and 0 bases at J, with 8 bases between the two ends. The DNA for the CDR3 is TGTGCCAGCAGCTTAGGTGGGACTAGCACAGATACGCAGTATTTT. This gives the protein CASSLGGTSTDTQYF.

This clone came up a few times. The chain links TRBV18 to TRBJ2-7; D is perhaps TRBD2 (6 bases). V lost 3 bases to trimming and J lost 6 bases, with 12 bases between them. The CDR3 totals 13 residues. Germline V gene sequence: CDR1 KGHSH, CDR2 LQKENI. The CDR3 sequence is CASSPGGRGEQYF. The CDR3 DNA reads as TGTGCCAGCTCACCGGGGGGTCGTGGCGAGCAGTACTTC. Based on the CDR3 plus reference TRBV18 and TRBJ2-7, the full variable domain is NAGVMQNPRHLVRRRGQEARLRCSPMKGHSHVYWYRQLPEEGLKFMVYLQKENIIDESGMPKERFSAEFPKEGPSILRIQQVVRGDSAAYFCASSPGGRGEQYFGPGTRLTVT.

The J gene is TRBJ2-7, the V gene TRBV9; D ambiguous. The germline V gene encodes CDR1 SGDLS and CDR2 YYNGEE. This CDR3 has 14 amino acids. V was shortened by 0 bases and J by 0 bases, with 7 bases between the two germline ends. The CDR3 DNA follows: TGTGCCAGCAGCGTAGAGGGCAACTCCTACGAGCAGTACTTC. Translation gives CASSVEGNSYEQYF.

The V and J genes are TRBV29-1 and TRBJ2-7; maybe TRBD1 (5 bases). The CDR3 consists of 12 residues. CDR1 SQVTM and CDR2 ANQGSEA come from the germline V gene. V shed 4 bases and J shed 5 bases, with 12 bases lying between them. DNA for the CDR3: TGCAGCGTTGTCGCAGGGTCCCACGAGCAGTACTTC. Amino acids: CSVVAGSHEQYF.

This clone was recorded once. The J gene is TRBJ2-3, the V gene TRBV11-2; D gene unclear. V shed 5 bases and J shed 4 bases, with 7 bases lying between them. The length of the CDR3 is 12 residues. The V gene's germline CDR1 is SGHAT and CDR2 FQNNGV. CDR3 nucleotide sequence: TGTGCCAGCAGCCGGAGCCCAGATACGCAGTATTTT. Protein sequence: CASSRSPDTQYF.

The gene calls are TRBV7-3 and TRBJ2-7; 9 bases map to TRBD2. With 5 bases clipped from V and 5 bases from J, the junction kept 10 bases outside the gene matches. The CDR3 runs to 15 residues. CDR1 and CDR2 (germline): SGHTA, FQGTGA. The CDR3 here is CASSPVAGARNEQYF. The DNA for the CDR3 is TGTGCCAGCAGCCCAGTAGCGGGAGCTCGGAACGAGCAGTACTTC.

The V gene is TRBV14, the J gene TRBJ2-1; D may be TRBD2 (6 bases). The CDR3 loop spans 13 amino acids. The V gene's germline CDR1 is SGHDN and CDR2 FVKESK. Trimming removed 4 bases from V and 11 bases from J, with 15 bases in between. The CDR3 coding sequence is TGTGCCAGCAGCCTCCCTCCGCGGGGACAGCAGTTCTTC. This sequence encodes CASSLPPRGQQFF.

This CDR3 reads CAWRRTSGTGELFF. For the CDR3, the DNA is TGTGCCTGGAGGAGGACTAGCGGCACCGGGGAGCTGTTTTTT. V gene TRBV30 combines with J gene TRBJ2-2; 10 bases map to TRBD2. Germline values: CDR1 GTSNPN, CDR2 SVGIG (reference sequence). This CDR3 contains 14 residues. Trimming at V came to 3 bases and at J to 4 bases, leaving 2 bases not matched to a gene. The entire variable domain, with the rest obtained from reference TRBV30 and TRBJ2-2, is as follows: SQTIHQWPATLVQPVGSPLSLECTVEGTSNPNLYWYRQAAGRGLQLLFYSVGIGQISSEVPQNLSASRPQDRQFILSSKKLLLSDSGFYLCAWRRTSGTGELFFGEGSRLTVL.

The CDR3 protein is CAWSIGLAGGPDTQYF. DNA of the CDR3: TGTGCCTGGAGTATCGGACTAGCGGGAGGGCCCGATACGCAGTATTTT. This chain connects TRBV30 to TRBJ2-3; 15 bases fit TRBD2. The CDR3 covers 16 residues. Germline CDR1 is GTSNPN and CDR2 is SVGIG (reference sequence). Losses at the gene ends were 2 bases for V and 6 bases for J; bases not matched to a gene: 6.